The sequence of this T cell receptor beta chain was determined in a study of radiation and T cells in renal cell carcinoma. The germline V gene has CDR1 LNHDA and CDR2 SQIVND (reference sequence). V lost 4 bases, J lost 7 bases, and 5 bases stayed unmatched. The CDR3 totals 14 residues. Sequenced by immunoSEQ multiplex PCR; TCRdb stores in-frame clones only, minus some. The repertoire holds about 65,000 clones, with roughly four fifths as singletons. Time point in this sample: blood 2 weeks post-SBRT. Documented treatment: 15 Gy SBRT to primary tumor, nephrectomy 4 weeks later. This specimen consisted of blood, obtained from a patient whose treatment included radiotherapy and nephrectomy. V and J are TRBV19 and TRBJ1-4; TRBD1 matches 8 bases. This sequence originates from a man aged 60 to 75 with renal cell carcinoma. The CDR3 here is CASSKGDRFEKLFF. CDR3 sequence (DNA): TGTGCCAGTAGTAAGGGGGACAGGTTTGAAAAACTGTTTTTT.